Below are 9 T cell receptor beta chains sequenced from a single sample in a study of response to subunit inactivated influenza vaccine. TCRdb reanalysed the RT-PCR reads using MiXCR and keeps one entry per CDR3 protein. The sample carries 400,000 to 650,000 distinct CDR3 sequences, 6.5% to 8% recorded once. The input for sequencing was PBMCs from blood, taken around 25 months after vaccination. All receptors derive from a man between 50 and 75 years old who received an inactivated influenza vaccine.

In its sample, this clonotype was seen a few times. The chain has TRBV11-2 and TRBJ2-1; D gene uncertain. The CDR3 extends over 14 amino acids. CDR1 is SGHAT, CDR2 FQNNGV, per germline. Trimming pared 4 bases from V and 4 bases from J, leaving 11 bases between. CDR3 amino acids: CASSSSVRYNEQFF. DNA for the CDR3: TGTGCCAGCAGCTCCTCCGTCCGGTACAATGAGCAGTTCTTC.

This clonotype was seen at least ten times. The V and J genes are TRBV10-3 and TRBJ2-5; 11 positions agree with TRBD1. Per the germline V gene, CDR1 is ENHRY and CDR2 is SYGVKD. This CDR3 comprises 14 residues. J gave up 1 base and V 6 bases, and 1 base lay outside the gene matches. The CDR3 reads CAIRGTGGQETQYF. DNA of the CDR3: TGTGCCATCAGGGGGACAGGGGGCCAAGAGACCCAGTACTTC.

This clonotype was picked up many times. The chain combines TRBV4-3 with TRBJ2-1; 15 bases fit TRBD2. Trimming cost V 0 bases and J 9 bases; bases outside gene matches: 3. CDR1 LGHNA and CDR2 YSLEER come from the germline V gene. The CDR3 length is 16 residues. The chain's CDR3 is CASSQEGGLAGGEQFF. CDR3 sequence (DNA): TGCGCCAGCAGCCAAGAAGGGGGACTAGCGGGAGGTGAGCAGTTCTTC.

This clonotype was counted many times. The chain is built from TRBV12-3 or TRBV12-4 and TRBJ2-1; possibly TRBD1 for D (6 bases). This CDR3 is built from 15 residues. Deletions cut 4 bases from V and 3 bases from J, with 13 bases between. The CDR3 sequence is CASSWGRGDYNEQFF. The DNA of the CDR3 is TGTGCCAGCAGTTGGGGCAGGGGTGACTACAATGAGCAGTTCTTC.

This clonotype was observed at least ten times. The chain has TRBV29-1 and TRBJ2-5; 9 bases fit TRBD1. The CDR3 has 13 amino acids. Germline values: CDR1 SQVTM, CDR2 ANQGSEA. The ends lost 3 bases at V and 5 bases at J; junction bases unmatched: 4. The CDR3, as DNA: TGCAGCGTTGAGGGACAGGGCGTTGAGACCCAGTACTTC. This translates into CSVEGQGVETQYF.

V and J are TRBV5-1 and TRBJ2-7, with 7 bases lining up with TRBD1. Looked up from germline, CDR1 is SGHRS and CDR2 is YFSETQ. The CDR3 loop spans 15 amino acids. Germline trimming cut 0 bases from V and 2 bases from J; bases unmatched to any gene: 5. The DNA for the CDR3 is TGCGCCAGCAGCTTGGTAGGACAGGCGGCCTACGAGCAGTACTTC. Residues: CASSLVGQAAYEQYF. The full variable domain, its missing parts supplied by reference TRBV5-1 and TRBJ2-7, is KAGVTQTPRYLIKTRGQQVTLSCSPISGHRSVSWYQQTPGQGLQFLFEYFSETQRNKGNFPGRFSGRQFSNSRSEMNVSTLELGDSALYLCASSLVGQAAYEQYFGPGTRLTVT.

The chain recombines TRBV28 with TRBJ2-5, with D perhaps being TRBD1 or TRBD2 (5 bases each). This CDR3 spans 15 amino acids. V was clipped by 3 bases and J by 10 bases, with 21 bases between them. The germline V gene has CDR1 MDHEN and CDR2 SYDVKM. Here the CDR3 reads CASSFEGRPQQSQYF. For the CDR3, the DNA is TGTGCCAGCAGTTTTGAGGGACGACCCCAGCAGAGCCAGTACTTC.

The chain has TRBV6-2 or TRBV6-3 and TRBJ1-6; D is undetermined. CDR1 is MNHEY, CDR2 SVGEGT, per germline. This CDR3 spans 12 amino acids. V dropped 7 bases and J dropped 10 bases, with 11 bases sitting between them. For the CDR3, the DNA is TGTGCCAGCAATGAGGGCCGGTCACCCCTCCACTTT. This translates into CASNEGRSPLHF.

This clonotype has ten or more counts. The chain uses TRBV28 and TRBJ2-6, with D tentatively TRBD1 or TRBD2 (5 bases each). Trimming left V 4 bases short and J 4 bases short, with 14 bases between. Germline V gene data show CDR1 as MDHEN and CDR2 as SYDVKM. This CDR3 has 16 residues. The CDR3 reads CASSSGTHRGANVLTF. CDR3 DNA sequence: TGTGCCAGCAGTTCCGGGACCCACCGGGGGGCCAACGTCCTGACTTTC.